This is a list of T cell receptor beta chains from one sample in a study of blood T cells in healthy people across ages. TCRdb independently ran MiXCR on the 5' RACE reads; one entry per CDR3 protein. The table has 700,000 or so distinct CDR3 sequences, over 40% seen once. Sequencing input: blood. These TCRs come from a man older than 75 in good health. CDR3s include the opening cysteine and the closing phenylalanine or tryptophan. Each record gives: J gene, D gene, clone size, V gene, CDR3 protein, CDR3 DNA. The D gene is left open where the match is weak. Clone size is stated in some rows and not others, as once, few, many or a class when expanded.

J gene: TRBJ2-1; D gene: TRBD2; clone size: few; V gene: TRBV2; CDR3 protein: CASSSYRAGGGNEQFF; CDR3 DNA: TGTGCCAGCAGTTCATACCGAGCGGGAGGTGGAAATGAGCAGTTCTTC
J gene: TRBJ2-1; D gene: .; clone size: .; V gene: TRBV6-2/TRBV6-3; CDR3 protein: CASSYLENNEQFF; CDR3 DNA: TGTGCCAGCAGTTACCTGGAGAACAATGAGCAGTTCTTC
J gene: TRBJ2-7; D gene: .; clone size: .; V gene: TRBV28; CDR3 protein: CASGSLALYEQYF; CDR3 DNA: TGTGCCAGCGGTTCACTAGCCCTCTACGAGCAGTACTTC
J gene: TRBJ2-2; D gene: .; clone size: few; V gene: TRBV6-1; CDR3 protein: CASSQTRGPPSTGELFF; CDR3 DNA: TGTGCCAGCAGTCAAACCAGGGGTCCCCCTTCCACCGGGGAGCTGTTTTTT
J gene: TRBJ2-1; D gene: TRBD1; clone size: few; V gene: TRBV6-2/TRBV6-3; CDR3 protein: CASATGDRGQFF; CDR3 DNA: TGTGCCAGCGCGACAGGGGATCGGGGGCAGTTCTTC
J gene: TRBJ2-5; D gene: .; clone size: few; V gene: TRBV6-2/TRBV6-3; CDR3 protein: CASRKRLNQETQYF; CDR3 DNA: TGTGCCAGCAGAAAGAGACTGAACCAAGAGACCCAGTACTTC
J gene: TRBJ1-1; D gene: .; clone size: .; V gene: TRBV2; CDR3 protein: CASSQGSTEAFF; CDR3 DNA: TGTGCCAGCTCACAGGGAAGCACTGAAGCTTTCTTT
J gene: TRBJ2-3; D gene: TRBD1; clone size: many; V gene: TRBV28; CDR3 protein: CASRSRGRSTDTQYF; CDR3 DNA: TGTGCCAGCAGGTCCAGGGGGCGCAGCACAGATACGCAGTATTTT
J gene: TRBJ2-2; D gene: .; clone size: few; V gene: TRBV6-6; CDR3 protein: CASSAGLNTGELFF; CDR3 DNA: TGTGCCAGCAGTGCGGGACTTAACACCGGGGAGCTGTTTTTT
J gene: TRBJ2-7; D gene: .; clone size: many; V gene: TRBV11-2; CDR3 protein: CASSPGWEDEQYF; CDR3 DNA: TGTGCCAGCAGCCCCGGCTGGGAAGACGAGCAGTACTTC
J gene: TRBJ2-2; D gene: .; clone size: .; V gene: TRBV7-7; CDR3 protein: CASSLEGGADTGELFF; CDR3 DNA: TGTGCCAGCAGCTTAGAGGGGGGCGCAGACACCGGGGAGCTGTTTTTT
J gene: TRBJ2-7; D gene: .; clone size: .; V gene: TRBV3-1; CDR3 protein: CASSYRPEGYEQYF; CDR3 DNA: TGTGCCAGCAGTTACAGACCTGAAGGGTACGAGCAGTACTTC
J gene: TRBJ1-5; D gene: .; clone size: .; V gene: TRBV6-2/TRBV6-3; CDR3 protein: CASSYTTGFSQPQHF; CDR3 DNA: TGTGCCAGCAGTTACACGACTGGTTTTAGTCAGCCCCAGCATTTT
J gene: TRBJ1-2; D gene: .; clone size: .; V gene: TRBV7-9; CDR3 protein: CASSLAKLGTTVDLYGYTF; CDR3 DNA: TGTGCCAGCAGCTTAGCGAAACTCGGCACGACAGTCGATCTCTATGGCTACACCTTC
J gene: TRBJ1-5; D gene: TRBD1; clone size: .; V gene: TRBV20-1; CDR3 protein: CSATTGGGNQPQHF; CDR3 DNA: TGCAGTGCTACAACAGGGGGCGGCAATCAGCCCCAGCATTTT
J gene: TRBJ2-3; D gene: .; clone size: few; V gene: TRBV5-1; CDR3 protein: CASLDITDTQYF; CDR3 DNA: TGCGCCAGCCTGGATATCACAGATACGCAGTATTTT
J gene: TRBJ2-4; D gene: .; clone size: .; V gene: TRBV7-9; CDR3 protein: CASSREAEYGSKNIQYF; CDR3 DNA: TGTGCCAGCAGCCGCGAGGCTGAGTACGGATCCAAAAACATTCAGTACTTC
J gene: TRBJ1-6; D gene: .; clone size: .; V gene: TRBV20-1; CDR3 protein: CSAWEGLWNSPLHF; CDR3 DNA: TGCAGTGCTTGGGAGGGGTTGTGGAATTCACCCCTCCACTTT
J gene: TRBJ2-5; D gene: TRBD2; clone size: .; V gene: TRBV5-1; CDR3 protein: CASSLLYSGSRETQYF; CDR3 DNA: TGCGCCAGCAGCCTCCTCTATAGCGGGAGCCGGGAGACCCAGTACTTC
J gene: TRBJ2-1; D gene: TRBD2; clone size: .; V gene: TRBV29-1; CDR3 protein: CSVLGRAGGHEQFF; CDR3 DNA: TGCAGCGTTCTGGGACGAGCGGGAGGGCATGAGCAGTTCTTC
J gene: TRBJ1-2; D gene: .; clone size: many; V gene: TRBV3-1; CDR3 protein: CASSQLAIYGYTF; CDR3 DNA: TGTGCCAGCAGCCAATTGGCCATATATGGCTACACCTTC
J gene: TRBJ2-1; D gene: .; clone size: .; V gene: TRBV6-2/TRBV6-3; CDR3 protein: CASSFGGSTKNEQFF; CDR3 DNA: TGTGCCAGCAGTTTCGGAGGTTCGACGAAGAATGAGCAGTTCTTC
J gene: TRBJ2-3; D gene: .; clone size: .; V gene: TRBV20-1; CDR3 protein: CSARRRTDTQYF; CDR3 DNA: TGCAGTGCTAGACGCAGGACAGATACGCAGTATTTT
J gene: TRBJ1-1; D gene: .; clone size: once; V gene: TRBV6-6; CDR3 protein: CASSYKVGTEAFF; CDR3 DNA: TGTGCCAGCAGTTACAAGGTGGGGACTGAAGCTTTCTTT
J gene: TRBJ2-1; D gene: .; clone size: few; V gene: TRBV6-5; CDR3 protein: CASSYPMQAYNEQFF; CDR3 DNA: TGTGCCAGCAGTTACCCCATGCAGGCCTACAATGAGCAGTTCTTC
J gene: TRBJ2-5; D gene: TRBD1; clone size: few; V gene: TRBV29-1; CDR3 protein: CSVGDRGRGIQETQYF; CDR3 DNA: TGCAGCGTGGGTGACAGGGGGCGGGGGATTCAAGAGACCCAGTACTTC
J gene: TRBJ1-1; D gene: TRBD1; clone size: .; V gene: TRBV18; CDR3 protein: CASSPNRGNPEAFF; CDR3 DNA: TGTGCCAGCTCACCAAACAGGGGAAACCCTGAAGCTTTCTTT
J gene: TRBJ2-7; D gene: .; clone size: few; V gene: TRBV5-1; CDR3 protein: CASSIRGEQYF; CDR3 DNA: TGCGCCAGCAGCATAAGGGGCGAGCAGTACTTC
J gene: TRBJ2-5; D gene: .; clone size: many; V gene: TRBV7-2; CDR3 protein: CASSLIPALRGETQYF; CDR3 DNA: TGTGCCAGCAGCTTAATCCCCGCCCTTCGGGGAGAGACCCAGTACTTC
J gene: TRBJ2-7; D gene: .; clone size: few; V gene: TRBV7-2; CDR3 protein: CASSLARMDYEQYF; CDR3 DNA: TGTGCCAGCAGCTTAGCAAGAATGGACTACGAGCAGTACTTC
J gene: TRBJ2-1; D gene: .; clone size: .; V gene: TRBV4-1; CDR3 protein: CASSQEYFGGSRLDEQFF; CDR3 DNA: TGCGCCAGCAGCCAAGAATACTTCGGCGGTTCCAGGCTCGATGAGCAGTTCTTC
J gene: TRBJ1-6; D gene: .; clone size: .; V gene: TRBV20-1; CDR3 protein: CSARAGHRAYNSPLHF; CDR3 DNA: TGCAGTGCTAGGGCCGGTCACAGGGCCTATAATTCACCCCTCCACTTT
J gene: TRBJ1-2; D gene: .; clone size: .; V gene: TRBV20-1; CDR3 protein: CSARAVQYYGYTF; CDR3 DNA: TGCAGTGCTAGAGCGGTACAGTACTATGGCTACACCTTC
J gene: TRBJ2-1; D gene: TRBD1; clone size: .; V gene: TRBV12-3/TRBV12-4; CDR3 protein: CASSAVTGTGGRQFF; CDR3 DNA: TGTGCCAGCAGTGCCGTTACCGGGACAGGGGGCCGACAGTTCTTC
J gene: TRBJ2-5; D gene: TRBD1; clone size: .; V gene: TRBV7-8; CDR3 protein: CASSSMQGALETQYF; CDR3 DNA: TGTGCCAGCAGCTCGATGCAGGGGGCGCTCGAGACCCAGTACTTC
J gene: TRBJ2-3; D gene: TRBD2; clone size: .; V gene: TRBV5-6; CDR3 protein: CASSLIQRGGADTQYF; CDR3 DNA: TGTGCCAGCAGCTTGATACAGCGGGGGGGCGCAGATACGCAGTATTTT
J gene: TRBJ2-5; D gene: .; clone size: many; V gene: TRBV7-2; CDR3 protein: CASSLQRVGQETQYF; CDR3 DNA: TGTGCCAGCAGCTTACAAAGGGTCGGTCAAGAGACCCAGTACTTC
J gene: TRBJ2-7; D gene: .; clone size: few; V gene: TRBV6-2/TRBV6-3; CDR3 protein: CASSDSTGGEQYF; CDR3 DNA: TGTGCCAGCAGTGACTCGACCGGAGGCGAGCAGTACTTC
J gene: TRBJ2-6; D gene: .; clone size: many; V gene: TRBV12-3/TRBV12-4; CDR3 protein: CASSTGANVLTF; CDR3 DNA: TGTGCCAGCAGTACCGGGGCCAACGTCCTGACTTTC
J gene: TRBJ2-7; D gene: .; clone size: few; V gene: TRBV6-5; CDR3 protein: CASSYDPSRSEQYF; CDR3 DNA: TGTGCCAGCAGTTACGACCCTAGTCGAAGCGAGCAGTACTTC
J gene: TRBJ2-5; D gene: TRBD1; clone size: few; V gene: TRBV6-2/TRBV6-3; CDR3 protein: CASSQPQGFRETQYF; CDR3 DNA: TGTGCCAGCAGTCAACCACAGGGGTTCCGAGAGACCCAGTACTTC
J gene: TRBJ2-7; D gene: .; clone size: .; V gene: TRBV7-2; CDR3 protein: CASSLERSRAYEQYF; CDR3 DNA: TGTGCCAGCAGCTTAGAACGCTCTAGGGCCTACGAGCAGTACTTC
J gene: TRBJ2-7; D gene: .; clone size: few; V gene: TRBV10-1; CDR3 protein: CASSDSGLYEQYF; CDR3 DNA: TGCGCCAGCAGTGACTCGGGACTCTACGAGCAGTACTTC
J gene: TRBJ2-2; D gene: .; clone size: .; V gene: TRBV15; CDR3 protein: CATSREGVAGELFF; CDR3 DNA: TGTGCCACCAGCAGAGAAGGAGTGGCCGGGGAGCTGTTTTTT
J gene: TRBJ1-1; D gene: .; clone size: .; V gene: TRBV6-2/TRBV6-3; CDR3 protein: CASSYNGPNTEAFF; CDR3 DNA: TGTGCCAGCAGTTACAATGGGCCGAACACTGAAGCTTTCTTT
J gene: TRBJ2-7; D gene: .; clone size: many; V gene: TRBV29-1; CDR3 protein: CSVEDTARKKYF; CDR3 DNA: TGCAGCGTTGAAGATACTGCCAGGAAGAAGTACTTC
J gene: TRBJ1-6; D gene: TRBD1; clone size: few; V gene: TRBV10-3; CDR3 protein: CAIRGTGVNSPLHF; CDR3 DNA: TGTGCCATCAGGGGGACAGGAGTTAATTCACCCCTCCACTTT
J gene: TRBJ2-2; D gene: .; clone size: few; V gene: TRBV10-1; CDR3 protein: CASSADSPGGELFF; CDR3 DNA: TGCGCCAGCAGTGCGGACAGCCCCGGGGGGGAGCTGTTTTTT
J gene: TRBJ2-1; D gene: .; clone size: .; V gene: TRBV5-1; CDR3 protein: CASSSRSPSNEQFF; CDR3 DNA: TGCGCCAGCAGCTCAAGATCCCCTTCCAATGAGCAGTTCTTC
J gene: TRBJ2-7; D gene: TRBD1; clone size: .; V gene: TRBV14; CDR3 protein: CASSQVNGGQGLYEQYF; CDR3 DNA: TGTGCCAGCAGCCAAGTGAACGGGGGACAGGGGTTATATGAGCAGTACTTC
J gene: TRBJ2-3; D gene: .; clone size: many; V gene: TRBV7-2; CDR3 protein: CASSWPTTDTQYF; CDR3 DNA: TGTGCCAGCAGCTGGCCCACCACAGATACGCAGTATTTT
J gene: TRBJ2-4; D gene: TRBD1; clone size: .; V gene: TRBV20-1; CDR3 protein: CSASPDRGDKNIQYF; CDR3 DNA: TGCAGTGCTTCTCCTGACAGGGGGGACAAAAACATTCAGTACTTC
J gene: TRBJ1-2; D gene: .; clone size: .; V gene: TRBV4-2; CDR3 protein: CASSQDSGTARPMGGYTF; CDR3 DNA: TGTGCCAGCAGCCAAGATTCCGGGACCGCCCGACCAATGGGTGGCTACACCTTC
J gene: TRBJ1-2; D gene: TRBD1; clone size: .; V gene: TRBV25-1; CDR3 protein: CVSSDPGTGFEGYTF; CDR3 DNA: TGTGTCAGCAGTGACCCGGGGACAGGGTTCGAAGGCTACACCTTC
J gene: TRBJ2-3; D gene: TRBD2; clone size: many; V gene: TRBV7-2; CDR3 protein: CASSLGTSGNTDTQYF; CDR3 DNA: TGTGCCAGCAGCTTAGGGACTAGCGGGAACACAGATACGCAGTATTTT
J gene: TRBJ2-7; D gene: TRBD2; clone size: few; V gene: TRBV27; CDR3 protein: CASRTSGRAWNEQYF; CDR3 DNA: TGTGCCAGCAGAACTAGCGGGAGGGCCTGGAACGAGCAGTACTTC
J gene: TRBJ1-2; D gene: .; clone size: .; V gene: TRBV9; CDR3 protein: CASRQNYGYTF; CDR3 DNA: TGTGCCAGCAGGCAGAACTATGGCTACACCTTC
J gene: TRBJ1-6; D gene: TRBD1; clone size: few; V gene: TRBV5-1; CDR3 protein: CASRFAGTGGSPLHF; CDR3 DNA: TGCGCCAGCAGATTTGCCGGGACAGGGGGGTCACCCCTCCACTTT
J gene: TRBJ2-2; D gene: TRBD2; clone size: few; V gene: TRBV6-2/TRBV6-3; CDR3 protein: CASSRTSANTGELFF; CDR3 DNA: TGTGCCAGCAGCCGGACTAGCGCAAACACCGGGGAGCTGTTTTTT